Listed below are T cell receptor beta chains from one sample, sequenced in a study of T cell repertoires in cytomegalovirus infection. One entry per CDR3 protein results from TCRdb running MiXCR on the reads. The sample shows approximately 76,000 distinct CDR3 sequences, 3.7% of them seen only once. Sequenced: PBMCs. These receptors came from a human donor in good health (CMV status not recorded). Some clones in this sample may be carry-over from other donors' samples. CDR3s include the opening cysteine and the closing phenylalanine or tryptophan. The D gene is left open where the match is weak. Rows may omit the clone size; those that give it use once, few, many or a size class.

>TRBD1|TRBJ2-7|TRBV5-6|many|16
CASSALPGQGRYEQYF
TGTGCCAGCAGCGCCCTTCCGGGACAGGGGAGGTACGAGCAGTACTTC
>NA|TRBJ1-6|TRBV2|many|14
CASSELQGLSPLHF
TGTGCCAGCAGTGAATTACAGGGTTTATCACCCCTCCACTTT
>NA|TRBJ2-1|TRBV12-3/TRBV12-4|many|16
CASSHLDWSSYNEQFF
TGTGCCAGCAGTCACCTGGACTGGAGCTCCTACAATGAGCAGTTCTTC
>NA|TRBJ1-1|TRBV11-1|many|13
CASRRISDGEAFF
TGTGCCAGCAGGCGTATCTCGGACGGTGAAGCTTTCTTT
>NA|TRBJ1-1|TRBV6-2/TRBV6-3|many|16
CASSSLKTGKNTEAFF
TGTGCCAGCAGTTCCCTTAAGACAGGAAAGAACACTGAAGCTTTCTTT
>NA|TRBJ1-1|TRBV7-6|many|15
CASSLVEVPNTEAFF
TGTGCCAGCAGCTTAGTCGAGGTTCCGAACACTGAAGCTTTCTTT
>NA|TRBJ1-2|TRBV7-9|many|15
CASSSTTASSYGYTF
TGTGCCAGCAGCTCCACGACAGCTTCGTCCTATGGCTACACCTTC
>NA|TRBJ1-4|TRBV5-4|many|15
CASSLATATNEKLFF
TGTGCCAGCAGCTTGGCGACAGCCACTAATGAAAAACTGTTTTTT
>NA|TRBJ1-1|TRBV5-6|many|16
CASSLEGRRMNTEAFF
TGTGCCAGCAGCTTGGAAGGCCGCCGCATGAACACTGAAGCTTTCTTT
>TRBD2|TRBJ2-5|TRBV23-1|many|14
CASSLCGGIETQYF
TGCGCCAGCAGTCTTTGCGGGGGGATCGAGACCCAGTACTTC
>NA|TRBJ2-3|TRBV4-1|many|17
CASSRIAQVPNTDTQYF
TGCGCCAGCAGCCGCATCGCACAGGTCCCGAACACAGATACGCAGTATTTT
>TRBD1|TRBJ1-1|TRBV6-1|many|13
CASSVGTGGRAFF
TGTGCCAGCAGTGTAGGGACAGGGGGCAGAGCTTTCTTT
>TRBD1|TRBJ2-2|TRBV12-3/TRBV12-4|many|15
CASSKGQGVRGELFF
TGTGCCAGCAGTAAAGGACAGGGGGTGCGCGGGGAGCTGTTTTTT
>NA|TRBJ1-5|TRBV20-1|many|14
CSARGLSGMQPQHF
TGCAGTGCTAGGGGTCTGTCCGGGATGCAGCCCCAGCATTTT
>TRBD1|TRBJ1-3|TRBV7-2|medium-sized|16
CASSTPRQGKRNTIYF
TGTGCCAGCAGCACACCCCGACAGGGTAAACGGAACACCATATATTTT
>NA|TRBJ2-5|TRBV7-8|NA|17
CASSPRMLGTSLETQYF
TGTGCCAGCAGCCCACGAATGTTGGGAACCAGCCTAGAGACCCAGTACTTC
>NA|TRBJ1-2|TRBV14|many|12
CASSVRTYGYTF
TGTGCCAGCAGTGTCAGGACCTATGGCTACACCTTC
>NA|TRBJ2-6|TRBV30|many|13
CAFRTSGANVLTF
TGTGCCTTCCGAACGTCTGGGGCCAACGTCCTGACTTTC
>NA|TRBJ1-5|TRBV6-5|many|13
CASRYRTDQPQHF
TGTGCCAGCAGGTACAGAACCGATCAGCCCCAGCATTTT
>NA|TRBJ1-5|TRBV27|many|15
CASSLNIWSNQPQHF
TGTGCCAGCAGTTTAAACATTTGGAGCAATCAGCCCCAGCATTTT
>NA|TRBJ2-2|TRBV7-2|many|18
CASSLGSGTSRNTGELFF
TGTGCCAGCAGCTTAGGGTCCGGGACCAGCCGCAACACCGGGGAGCTGTTTTTT
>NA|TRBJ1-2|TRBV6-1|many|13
CASSRDPVNGYTF
TGTGCCAGCAGCAGGGACCCCGTCAATGGCTACACCTTC
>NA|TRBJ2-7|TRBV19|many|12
CASRASTYEQYF
TGTGCCAGTAGGGCTTCTACCTACGAGCAGTACTTC
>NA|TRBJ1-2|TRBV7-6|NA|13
CASSRLNGVGYTF
TGTGCCAGCAGCCGCCTCAACGGGGTCGGCTACACCTTC
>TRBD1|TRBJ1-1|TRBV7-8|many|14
CATYTGAGGTEAFF
TGTGCCACCTACACAGGGGCGGGTGGGACTGAAGCTTTCTTT
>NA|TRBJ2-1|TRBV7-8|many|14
CASSLDGPKNEQFF
TGTGCCAGCAGCTTAGACGGGCCCAAAAATGAGCAGTTCTTC
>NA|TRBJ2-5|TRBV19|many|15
CASSAAWSDGETQYF
TGTGCCAGTAGTGCCGCGTGGTCGGATGGAGAGACCCAGTACTTC
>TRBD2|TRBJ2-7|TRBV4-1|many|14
CASSGLAGLNEQYF
TGCGCCAGCAGTGGACTAGCGGGGCTGAACGAGCAGTACTTC
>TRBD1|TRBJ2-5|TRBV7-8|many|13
CASSLDRSETQYF
TGTGCCAGCAGCTTGGACAGGTCTGAGACCCAGTACTTC
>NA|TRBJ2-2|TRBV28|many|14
CASSFGGLGGELFF
TGTGCCAGCAGTTTCGGGGGGCTGGGCGGGGAGCTGTTTTTT
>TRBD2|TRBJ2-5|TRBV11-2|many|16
CASSSLGTSGEETQYF
TGTGCCAGCAGCTCCTTAGGGACTAGCGGGGAAGAGACCCAGTACTTC
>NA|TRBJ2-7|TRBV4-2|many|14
CASSQAGAGYEQYF
TGTGCCAGCAGCCAAGCAGGGGCGGGCTACGAGCAGTACTTC
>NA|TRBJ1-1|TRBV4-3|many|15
CASSQETTGRTEAFF
TGCGCCAGCAGCCAGGAAACTACAGGGCGCACTGAAGCTTTCTTT
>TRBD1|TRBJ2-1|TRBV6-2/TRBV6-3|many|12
CASSYRGPPPLF
TGTGCCAGCAGTTACAGGGGGCCACCTCCCCTCTTC
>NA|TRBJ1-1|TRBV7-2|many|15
CASSSQGLMNTEAFF
TGTGCCAGCAGCTCGCAGGGGTTGATGAACACTGAAGCTTTCTTT
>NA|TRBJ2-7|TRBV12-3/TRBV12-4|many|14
CASSSVGASYEQYF
TGTGCCAGCAGTTCGGTTGGGGCCTCCTACGAGCAGTACTTC
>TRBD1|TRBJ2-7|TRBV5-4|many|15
CASSLAGTGGVEQYF
TGTGCCAGCAGCTTGGCCGGGACAGGGGGCGTCGAGCAGTACTTC
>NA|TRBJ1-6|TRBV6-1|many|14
CASSEFRGGSPLHF
TGTGCCAGCAGTGAATTCCGGGGTGGATCACCCCTCCACTTT
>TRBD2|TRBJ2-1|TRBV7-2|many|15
CASSLLTSGYNEQFF
TGTGCCAGCAGCTTACTGACTAGCGGGTACAATGAGCAGTTCTTC
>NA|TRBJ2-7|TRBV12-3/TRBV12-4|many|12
CASSFGRYEQYF
TGTGCCAGCAGTTTTGGGCGCTACGAGCAGTACTTC
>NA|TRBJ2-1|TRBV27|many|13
CASSFTSFHEQFF
TGTGCCAGCAGTTTTACTAGCTTCCATGAGCAGTTCTTC
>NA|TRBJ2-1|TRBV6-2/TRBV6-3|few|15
CASSYVWRGVDEQFF
TGTGCCAGCAGTTACGTCTGGAGAGGGGTGGATGAGCAGTTCTTC
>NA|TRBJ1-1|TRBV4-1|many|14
CASSQDGGNTEAFF
TGCGCCAGCAGCCAAGACGGGGGCAACACTGAAGCTTTCTTT
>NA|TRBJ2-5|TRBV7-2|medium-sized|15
CASSRKRGAQETQYF
TGTGCCAGCAGCCGCAAGAGGGGAGCTCAAGAGACCCAGTACTTC
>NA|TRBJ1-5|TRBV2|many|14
CASSEAEKIRTQHF
TGTGCCAGCAGTGAAGCAGAGAAGATCAGGACCCAGCATTTT
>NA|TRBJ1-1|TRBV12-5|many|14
CASGGGPGETEAFF
TGTGCTAGTGGCGGTGGCCCGGGGGAAACTGAAGCTTTCTTT
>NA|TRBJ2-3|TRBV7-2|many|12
CASSRGLDTQYF
TGTGCCAGCAGCCGTGGTCTTGATACGCAGTATTTT
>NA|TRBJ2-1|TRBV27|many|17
CASSPTRGARRYNEQFF
TGTGCCAGCAGTCCTACGCGAGGGGCTAGGAGGTACAATGAGCAGTTCTTC
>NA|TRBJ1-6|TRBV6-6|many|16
CASSSLALRMGGIDHF
TGTGCCAGCAGTTCCCTAGCGTTGAGGATGGGCGGAATCGACCACTTT
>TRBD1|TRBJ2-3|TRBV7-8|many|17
CASSLAGQGARTDTQYF
TGTGCCAGCAGCTTAGCAGGGCAGGGGGCGCGGACAGATACGCAGTATTTT
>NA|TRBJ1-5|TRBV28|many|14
CASSLLSGNQPQHF
TGTGCCAGCAGTTTACTCTCGGGCAATCAGCCCCAGCATTTT
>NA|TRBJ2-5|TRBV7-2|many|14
CASSLGGWGETQYF
TGTGCCAGCAGCTTAGGAGGGTGGGGAGAGACCCAGTACTTC
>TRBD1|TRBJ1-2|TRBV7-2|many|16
CASSSNPGQGAGGYTF
TGTGCCAGCAGCTCAAATCCCGGTCAGGGGGCGGGAGGCTACACCTTC
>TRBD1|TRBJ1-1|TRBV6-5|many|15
CASNRGPGGGTEAFF
TGTGCCAGCAACAGGGGGCCGGGGGGAGGAACTGAAGCTTTCTTT
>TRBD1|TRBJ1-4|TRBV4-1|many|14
CASSQGRQGKKLFF
TGCGCCAGCAGCCAAGGCAGACAGGGTAAAAAACTGTTTTTT
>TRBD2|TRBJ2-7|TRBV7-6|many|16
CASSPQGGAGGYEQYF
TGTGCCAGCAGCCCCCAGGGGGGAGCGGGGGGGTACGAGCAGTACTTC
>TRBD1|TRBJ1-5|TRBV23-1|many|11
CASRPTGGKHF
TGCGCCAGCCGCCCAACAGGGGGCAAGCATTTT
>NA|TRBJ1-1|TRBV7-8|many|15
CASSLSRGPNTEAFF
TGTGCCAGCAGCTTAAGCCGGGGGCCGAACACTGAAGCTTTCTTT
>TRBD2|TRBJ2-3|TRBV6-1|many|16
CASIVAGGISTDTQYF
TGTGCCAGCATCGTAGCGGGGGGGATCAGCACAGATACGCAGTATTTT